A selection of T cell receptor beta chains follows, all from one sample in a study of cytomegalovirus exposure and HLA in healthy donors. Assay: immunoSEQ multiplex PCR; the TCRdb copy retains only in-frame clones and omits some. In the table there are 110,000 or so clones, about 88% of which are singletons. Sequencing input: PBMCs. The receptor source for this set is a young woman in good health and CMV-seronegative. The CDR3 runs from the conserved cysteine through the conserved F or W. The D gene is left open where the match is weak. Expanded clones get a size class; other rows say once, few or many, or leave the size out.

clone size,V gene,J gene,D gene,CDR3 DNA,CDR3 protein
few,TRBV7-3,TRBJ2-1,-,TGTGCCAGCAGCTTAACGTCCCAGGTTGAGCAGTTCTTC,CASSLTSQVEQFF
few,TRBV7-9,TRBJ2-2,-,TGTGCCAGCCCCTTTGGAGGCGGGGAGCTGTTTTTT,CASPFGGGELFF
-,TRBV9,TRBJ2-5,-,TGTGCCAGCAGCGCCAGACAGTCGGAGACCCAGTACTTC,CASSARQSETQYF
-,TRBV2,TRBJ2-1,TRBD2,TGTGCCAGCAGTGAAGCGCTTAGGCGGGGGGGGCCTCAGTTCTTC,CASSEALRRGGPQFF
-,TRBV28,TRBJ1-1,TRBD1,TGTGCCAGCACCGACAGGGAGAGTACTGAAGCTTTCTTT,CASTDRESTEAFF
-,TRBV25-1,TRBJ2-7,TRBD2,TGTGCCAGCAGTGAATATTGGGGAGGGGCCTACGAGCAGTACTTC,CASSEYWGGAYEQYF
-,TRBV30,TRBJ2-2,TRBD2,TGTGCCTGGAGAAGCGGGAGTACGGTCGGGGAGCTGTTTTTT,CAWRSGSTVGELFF
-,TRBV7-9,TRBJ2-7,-,TGTGCCAGCAGCTTTACTGGAGGCTACGAGCAGTACTTC,CASSFTGGYEQYF
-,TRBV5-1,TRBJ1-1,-,TGCGCCAGCAGCTTGGTTCCGGGGGAAGCTTTCTTT,CASSLVPGEAFF
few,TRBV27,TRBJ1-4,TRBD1,TGTGCCAGCATTCTACAGGGGCCAGCAACTAATGAAAAACTGTTTTTT,CASILQGPATNEKLFF
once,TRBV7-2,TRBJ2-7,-,TGTGCCAGCAGCTTAGTCGTCCCTTCCTACGAGCAGTACTTC,CASSLVVPSYEQYF
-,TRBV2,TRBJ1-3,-,TGTGCCAGCAGTGTAGGGGGCTCTGGAAACACCATATATTTT,CASSVGGSGNTIYF
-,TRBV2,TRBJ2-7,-,TGTGCCAGCAGTGAAGTCGGACTAAACTACGAGCAGTACTTC,CASSEVGLNYEQYF
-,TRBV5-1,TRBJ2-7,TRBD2,TGCGCCAGCAGCCCCCGGGGGGGGAGCACCCCCTACGAGCAGTACTTC,CASSPRGGSTPYEQYF
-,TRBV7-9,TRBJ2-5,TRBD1,TGTGCCAGCAGGCGGGGGACAGGGCAAGAGACCCAGTACTTC,CASRRGTGQETQYF
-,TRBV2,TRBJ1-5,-,TGTGCCAGCAGTGAAGGGCTTGGCGGCGTCCATCAGCCCCAGCATTTT,CASSEGLGGVHQPQHF
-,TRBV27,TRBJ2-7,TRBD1,TGTGCCAGCAGTTTGGGGACAGGCGGCTCCTACGAGCAGTACTTC,CASSLGTGGSYEQYF
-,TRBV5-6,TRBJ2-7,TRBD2,TGTGCCAGCAGCTTCCTAGCGGGGGGGACCTACGAGCAGTACTTC,CASSFLAGGTYEQYF
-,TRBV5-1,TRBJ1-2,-,TGCGCCAGCAGCCCACAGGGAAGTTTCTATGGCTACACCTTC,CASSPQGSFYGYTF
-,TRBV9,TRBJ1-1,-,TGTGCCAGCAGCGAGACATCGAACACTGAAGCTTTCTTT,CASSETSNTEAFF
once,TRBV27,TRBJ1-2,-,TGTGCCAGCATGGCCAGGGGTTACTATGGCTACACCTTC,CASMARGYYGYTF
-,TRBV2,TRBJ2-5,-,TGTGCCAGCAGTGAAATAGGGGTCCAAGAGACCCAGTACTTC,CASSEIGVQETQYF
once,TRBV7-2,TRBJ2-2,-,TGTGCCAGCACCGGACTGCGCAGGTCTGCGAACACCGGGGAGCTGTTTTTT,CASTGLRRSANTGELFF
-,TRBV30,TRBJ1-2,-,TGTGCCTGGAGTATAAACTATGGCTACACCTTC,CAWSINYGYTF
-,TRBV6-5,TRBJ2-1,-,TGTGCCAGCAGCCGTACTAGTACTGAGCAGTTCTTC,CASSRTSTEQFF